The present T cell receptor beta chain was sequenced within a study of blood T cell repertoires in COVID-19. Overall study context: T cells, B-cell-depleted T cells, or PBMCs provided the cDNA or gDNA that served as material.

Germline V gene sequence: CDR1 LNHDA, CDR2 SQIVND (reference sequence). The CDR3 is made up of 15 amino acids. With V trimmed by 2 bases and J by 8 bases, 7 bases remained unmatched. Authors' data handling: Cell counts per sample came from amplifying reference gene primers. The protocol was immunoSEQ multiplex PCR, while the TCRdb copy is restricted to in-frame clones and leaves out a portion. D and trimming come from the DNA, and the V and J calls and clone size come from that table. The sample carries about 30,000 clones, roughly nine tenths recorded once. This clone was seen only once. The V gene is TRBV19, the J gene TRBJ2-1; 9 nucleotides align to TRBD1. Sequenced sample: peripheral blood. This TCR came from a human donor in a cohort sampled during active COVID-19. The CDR3 DNA reads as TGTGCCAGTAGTATAATGGGACAGGGATTGGATGAGCAGTTCTTC. Protein sequence: CASSIMGQGLDEQFF.